In its sample, the clone carrying this T cell receptor beta chain was seen a few times. The data stem from a study of cytotoxic CD8 clonotypes in ibrutinib-treated CLL. The CDR3 runs 13 residues. V was pared by 5 bases and J by 5 bases, with 2 bases of the junction left unmatched. Per the germline V gene, CDR1 is SGHAT and CDR2 is FQNNGV. The assay was immunoSEQ multiplex PCR, and TCRdb's table has in-frame clones only and misses some. The sample records around 300,000 clones, around four fifths being singletons. This sample comprised PBMCs, obtained before ibrutinib treatment. The chain uses TRBV11-2 and TRBJ2-1; 8 positions agree with TRBD2. The source is a human donor with chronic lymphocytic leukemia. CDR3 sequence (DNA): TGTGCCAGCAGCACGGGACTAGACAATGAGCAGTTCTTC. Translated: CASSTGLDNEQFF.